This T cell receptor beta chain stems from a study of blood T cells in healthy people across ages. Study-level findings and limits: There were more naive CD4+ cells and higher diversity in long-lived donors than in aged donors.

This clonotype has a count of ten or more. As yet, its antigen is unknown. Every donor provided around 9.3 milliliters of peripheral blood. PBMCs numbering at least 6 million were isolated per sample. Alongside a J-beta primer mix, a sample-barcoded 5' primer served in a second PCR lasting about 7 to 11 cycles. The authors tagged each cDNA molecule using a template-switch adaptor with 12 random nucleotides. TCRdb recomputed calls from the 5' RACE reads with MiXCR, one row per CDR3 protein. Of about 1.7 million distinct CDR3 sequences in the sample, 25% to 30% were seen once. CDR3 length: 12 residues. The ends were cut back, 7 bases at V and 2 bases at J, with 11 bases in the middle. Looked up from germline, CDR1 is SQVTM and CDR2 is ANQGSEA.

Specimen: blood. The sequence was obtained from a woman between 25 and 40 years old in good health. The V call is TRBV29-1, the J call TRBJ2-5; D unclear. The CDR3 here is CSGSYRQETQYF. In DNA, the CDR3 is TGCAGCGGTTCGTACAGACAAGAGACCCAGTACTTC.